The 27 T cell receptor beta chains listed next were all sequenced from one sample in a study of a mutant IDH1 vaccine in newly diagnosed glioma. Repertoires were generated with immunoSEQ multiplex PCR, while TCRdb's copy carries only in-frame clones and drops some. The data hold about 48,000 clones, with approximately 79% observed a single time. Their specific antigens are unknown. The sample's time point: week 35, safety follow-up. A 20-mer mutant IDH1 peptide at 300 ug was injected subcutaneously with topical imiquimod. This material consisted of PBMCs, taken from a glioma patient whose treatment included an IDH1 peptide vaccine. Receptors were obtained from a man aged 35 to 55 with glioma.

CDR3 amino acids: CASSAGSYEQYF. The DNA of the CDR3 is TGCGCCAGCAGCGCGGGCTCCTACGAGCAGTACTTC. The chain has TRBV5-1 and TRBJ2-7, with a tentative D call TRBD2 (5 bases). From germline, CDR1 is SGHRS and CDR2 YFSETQ. This CDR3 contains 12 residues. Trimming left V 4 bases short and J 0 bases short, with 5 bases between.

The chain has TRBV5-4 and TRBJ2-5; perhaps D is TRBD1 or TRBD2 (5 bases each). The CDR3 loop spans 15 amino acids. Trimming shortened V by 2 bases and J by 4 bases, and 15 bases separated the two germline ends. CDR1 and CDR2 (germline): SGHNT, YYREEE (reference sequence). CDR3 region: CASSFGKGRGETQYF. The CDR3 DNA reads as TGTGCCAGCAGCTTCGGGAAGGGAAGGGGAGAGACCCAGTACTTC.

The chain combines TRBV29-1 with TRBJ2-6; 8 bases are shared with TRBD1. The CDR3 has 17 residues. The germline gives CDR1 SQVTM, CDR2 ANQGSEA. J gave up 2 bases and V 7 bases, and 13 bases lay outside the gene matches. The CDR3 loop is CSALPRTGRAGANVLTF. CDR3 coding DNA: TGCAGCGCCCTACCGAGGACAGGGCGGGCTGGGGCCAACGTCCTGACTTTC.

The rearrangement joins TRBV10-1 to TRBJ1-1, with D unresolved. Germline-derived CDR1 and CDR2 are WNHNN and SYGVQD (reference sequence). With 5 bases removed from V and 1 base from J, the gap between germline ends came to 17 bases. The CDR3 extends over 16 amino acids. DNA for the CDR3: TGCGCCAGCAGTACATCGGAGGGCGGCCGGAACACTGAAGCTTTCTTT. This translates into CASSTSEGGRNTEAFF.

The chain combines TRBV18 with TRBJ1-1, with 9 bases that match TRBD1. Germline V gene data show CDR1 as KGHSH and CDR2 as LQKENI. This CDR3 is built from 15 residues. With 6 bases clipped from V and 6 bases from J, the junction kept 11 bases outside the gene matches. Here the CDR3 reads CASSEGTGGWSEAFF. CDR3 coding DNA: TGTGCCAGCTCCGAAGGTACAGGGGGCTGGTCTGAAGCTTTCTTT. Using reference TRBV18 and TRBJ1-1 for the parts outside the CDR3, the full variable domain is NAGVMQNPRHLVRRRGQEARLRCSPMKGHSHVYWYRQLPEEGLKFMVYLQKENIIDESGMPKERFSAEFPKEGPSILRIQQVVRGDSAAYFCASSEGTGGWSEAFFGQGTRLTVV.

Concerning this clone itself: At one end, the junction sequence differs from germline, possibly due to a read error. The V gene is TRBV6-1, the J gene TRBJ2-7, with a weak D call TRBD2 (6 bases). Germline V gene data show CDR1 as MNHNS and CDR2 as SASEGT. This CDR3 comprises 12 residues. The CDR3 bases are TGTGCCAGCAGTGAAGCTATGTGGACGGGGGTCTTC. Translating it yields CASSEAMWTGVF.

The chain is built from TRBV7-8 and TRBJ1-5, with TRBD1 matching 9 bases. This CDR3 comprises 15 residues. Unmatched junction bases numbered 7, after V lost 5 bases and J lost 5 bases. Germline CDR1 is SGHVS and CDR2 is FQNEAQ. The CDR3 DNA sequence: TGTGCCAGCAGCGAACAACAGGGGGCGCATCAGCCCCAGCATTTT. Translation gives CASSEQQGAHQPQHF.

V and J are TRBV19 and TRBJ1-2; TRBD1 aligns across 8 bases. The germline gives CDR1 LNHDA, CDR2 SQIVND (reference sequence). J gave up 4 bases and V 5 bases, and 6 bases lay outside the gene matches. The CDR3 is 14 residues long. As DNA, the CDR3 is TGTGCCAGTAGTCCGGGTGGGACAGGCTATGGCTACACCTTC. Its protein product is CASSPGGTGYGYTF.

This clone was recorded a few times. This chain links TRBV21-1 with TRBJ1-6; the D call of TRBD1 is as the table states it, not checked on the DNA. TRBV21-1 has pseudogene status. The CDR3 totals 18 residues. As DNA, the CDR3 is TGTGCCAGCAGTTCTGGGACAGGGGGCTCCTCGGGGAATTCACCCCTCCACTTT. Encoded protein: CASSSGTGGSSGNSPLHF.

This clone was found once. This chain uses TRBV4-1 with TRBJ1-2; unclear D gene. Germline-derived CDR1 and CDR2 are MGHRA and YSYEKL. The CDR3 extends over 16 amino acids. V was shortened by 6 bases and J by 3 bases, with 20 bases between the two germline ends. This CDR3 reads CASSRFGSVGDYGYTF. As DNA, the CDR3 is TGCGCCAGCAGTCGTTTCGGCTCAGTGGGTGACTATGGCTACACCTTC.

V usage is TRBV5-1 and J usage is TRBJ1-2, with 7 bases that match TRBD1. The junction had 2 bases not matched to a gene; V was cut back by 0 bases and J by 0 bases. CDR1 and CDR2 (germline): SGHRS, YFSETQ. This CDR3 region has 15 residues. The DNA for the CDR3 is TGCGCCAGCAGCTTGGACAGGGGATCTAACTATGGCTACACCTTC. As protein: CASSLDRGSNYGYTF.

This clone has more than one count but fewer than ten. The rearrangement links TRBV27 to TRBJ2-2; D might be TRBD1 (6 bases). CDR3 length: 16 residues. Germline V gives CDR1 MNHEY, CDR2 SMNVEV (reference sequence). V lost 6 bases, J lost 0 bases, and 14 bases lay in between. This chain's CDR3 is CASSWGRSSNTGELFF. In DNA form, the CDR3 reads TGTGCCAGCAGCTGGGGGCGTTCATCGAACACCGGGGAGCTGTTTTTT.

The chain uses TRBV5-1 and TRBJ2-1; D could derive from TRBD1 or TRBD2 (5 bases each). CDR3 length equals 14 residues. V lost 6 bases and J lost 2, with 12 bases in between. Germline V CDR1 and CDR2: SGHRS, YFSETQ. CDR3 sequence: CASTRDGAYNEQFF. In DNA form, the CDR3 reads TGCGCCAGCACCCGGGACGGAGCCTACAATGAGCAGTTCTTC.

V and J are TRBV15 and TRBJ2-5, with D possibly matching TRBD1 (5 bases). V was clipped by 0 bases and J by 4 bases, with 12 bases between them. This CDR3 is built from 15 residues. The germline gives CDR1 LNHNV, CDR2 YYDKDF (reference sequence). The DNA for the CDR3 is TGTGCCACCAGCAGAGATAGGGGCCAGGGAGAGACCCAGTACTTC. Translating gives CATSRDRGQGETQYF. The full variable domain, completed using reference TRBV15 and TRBJ2-5, is DAMVIQNPRYQVTQFGKPVTLSCSQTLNHNVMYWYQQKSSQAPKLLFHYYDKDFNNEADTPDNFQSRRPNTSFCFLDIRSPGLGDTAMYLCATSRDRGQGETQYFGPGTRLLVL.

The chain combines TRBV7-9 with TRBJ2-5, with 12 bases lining up with TRBD1. Per the germline V gene, CDR1 is SEHNR and CDR2 is FQNEAQ (reference sequence). This CDR3 region has 16 residues. J gave up 4 bases and V 4 bases, and 7 bases lay outside the gene matches. This chain's CDR3 is CASSSGTGGFGETQYF. The CDR3, as DNA: TGTGCCAGCAGCTCCGGGACAGGGGGCTTTGGAGAGACCCAGTACTTC.

The chain links TRBV19 to TRBJ1-1; D call uncertain. CDR1 is LNHDA and CDR2 is SQIVND in the germline V gene (reference sequence). This CDR3 contains 13 residues. V was pared by 5 bases and J by 4 bases, with 11 bases between. CDR3 in DNA: TGTGCCAGTAGTGCCGGACGGGCCACTGAAGCTTTCTTT. Translation gives CASSAGRATEAFF.

The chain recombines TRBV19 with TRBJ2-3; 12 nucleotides agree with TRBD2. V lost 3 bases to trimming and J lost 4 bases; unmatched junction nucleotides: 5. CDR1 is LNHDA and CDR2 is SQIVND in the germline V gene (reference sequence). The CDR3 runs 16 residues. CDR3 loop: CASSIRGLAGSDTQYF. The CDR3 bases are TGTGCCAGTAGTATCCGAGGACTAGCGGGGTCAGATACGCAGTATTTT.

Here the CDR3 DNA reads TGTGCCAGCAGCTTAGGTGGCAGTGTTACAGATACGCAGTATTTT. It codes for CASSLGGSVTDTQYF. This chain links TRBV7-9 with TRBJ2-3; D gene uncertain. Germline-derived CDR1 and CDR2 are SEHNR and FQNEAQ (reference sequence). Trimming stripped 1 base from V and 3 bases from J, with 11 bases between. This CDR3 region has 15 residues.

This chain joins TRBV5-4 and TRBJ1-2; 9 bases line up with TRBD1. This CDR3 has 13 amino acids. Germline loops: CDR1 SGHNT, CDR2 YYREEE (reference sequence). With 5 bases clipped from V and 6 bases from J, the junction kept 5 bases outside the gene matches. CDR3 residues: CASRLTGGDGYTF. In nucleotides, the CDR3 is TGTGCCAGCAGACTCACAGGGGGCGATGGCTACACCTTC.

This clone has more than one count but fewer than ten. V and J are TRBV11-2 and TRBJ2-7; D gene unclear. Deletions cut 5 bases from V and 0 bases from J, with 14 bases between. CDR3 length equals 15 residues. Germline-derived CDR1 and CDR2 are SGHAT and FQNNGV. The CDR3 nucleotides read TGTGCCAGCAGCCCCATTTCGGGTATCTCCTACGAGCAGTACTTC. This encodes CASSPISGISYEQYF.

This clone was seen once. The chain is built from TRBV9 and TRBJ1-2, with 10 bases matching TRBD1. CDR1 and CDR2 (germline): SGDLS, YYNGEE. The CDR3 loop spans 14 amino acids. The V and J ends lost 3 bases and 3 bases, in that order; junction bases with no gene match: 2. CDR3 sequence reads: CASSAGTGDYGYTF. The CDR3 coding sequence is TGTGCCAGCAGCGCCGGGACAGGGGACTATGGCTACACCTTC.

The J gene is TRBJ1-1, the V gene TRBV7-9; possible D gene TRBD1, 5 bases. This CDR3 is 14 amino acids long. Germline V gene data show CDR1 as SEHNR and CDR2 as FQNEAQ (reference sequence). Between the trimmed V and J ends, which lost 5 bases and 0 bases, there was a span of 10 bases. Here the CDR3 DNA reads TGTGCCAGCAGCACGACAGCTCTGAACACTGAAGCTTTCTTT. The encoded protein is CASSTTALNTEAFF.

This chain uses TRBV6-5 with TRBJ2-7, with D maybe TRBD2 (5 bases). The CDR3 is 14 residues long. With 10 bases removed from V and 4 bases from J, the gap between germline ends came to 20 bases. CDR1 is MNHEY, CDR2 SVGAGI, per germline. The CDR3 is CATLERIPPYEQYF. CDR3 in DNA: TGTGCCACCCTCGAGCGGATCCCCCCTTACGAGCAGTACTTC.

This clone was counted only a few times. J is TRBJ1-2 and V is TRBV4-1, with D perhaps TRBD1 (5 bases). The CDR3 extends over 18 amino acids. Germline CDR1 MGHRA, CDR2 YSYEKL. The ends were cut back, 1 base at V and 2 bases at J, with 20 bases in the middle. CDR3: CASSQGDPGGLGNYGYTF. CDR3 nucleotides: TGCGCCAGCAGCCAAGGGGACCCTGGTGGGTTGGGGAACTATGGCTACACCTTC.

V usage is TRBV9 and J usage is TRBJ2-7, with TRBD1 identical over 10 bases. The CDR3 sequence is 15 residues long. Germline values: CDR1 SGDLS, CDR2 YYNGEE. V lost 0 bases, J lost 6 bases, and 6 bases stayed unmatched. The CDR3 sequence: CASSVDAGQGSEQYF. Here the CDR3 DNA reads TGTGCCAGCAGCGTAGATGCGGGACAGGGGTCCGAGCAGTACTTC.

This rearrangement joins TRBV9 to TRBJ2-3; D is ambiguous. Between the trimmed V and J ends, which lost 0 bases and 4 bases, there was a span of 12 bases. Looked up from germline, CDR1 is SGDLS and CDR2 is YYNGEE. This CDR3 region has 15 residues. The CDR3 here is CASSVGASGADTQYF. The CDR3 nucleotides are TGTGCCAGCAGCGTAGGGGCCTCTGGGGCAGATACGCAGTATTTT. The whole variable domain, filled in from reference TRBV9 and TRBJ2-3, reads DSGVTQTPKHLITATGQRVTLRCSPRSGDLSVYWYQQSLDQGLQFLIQYYNGEERAKGNILERFSAQQFPDLHSELNLSSLELGDSALYFCASSVGASGADTQYFGPGTRLTVL.

This clone was observed a few times. The CDR3 DNA sequence: TGCAGCGTTAGCGTGGGGGAGGCCGGGGAGCTGTTTTTT. It yields the protein CSVSVGEAGELFF. The chain employs TRBV29-1 and TRBJ2-2; TRBD2 might be the D (6 bases). Germline CDR1 and CDR2: SQVTM and ANQGSEA. The CDR3 is made up of 13 amino acids. V was clipped by 5 bases and J by 6 bases, with 13 bases between them.